These T cell receptor beta chains were read from a single sample in a study of response to subunit inactivated influenza vaccine. TCRdb analysed the RT-PCR reads with MiXCR anew, one entry per CDR3 protein. The data hold hundreds of thousands of distinct CDR3 sequences, with approximately 12% observed a single time. The sample was PBMCs from blood, taken on the day of vaccination. The receptor source for this set is a man aged 45 to 65 who received an inactivated influenza vaccine. CDR3s include the opening cysteine and the closing phenylalanine or tryptophan. Clone sizes are given selectively: once, few, many, or a class where the clone is expanded.

CDR3 protein: CASSELSGAGEQYF
clone size: few
V gene: TRBV28

CDR3 protein: CACSPRSRVQETQYF
clone size: .
V gene: TRBV3-1

CDR3 protein: CASSFGTQGTEAFF
clone size: few
V gene: TRBV7-9

CDR3 protein: CASSTSGGMGEQYF
clone size: few
V gene: TRBV28

CDR3 protein: CASSPDRGYQPQHF
clone size: .
V gene: TRBV4-2

CDR3 protein: CASSVVTDTQYF
clone size: many
V gene: TRBV9

CDR3 protein: CASSVDPGTGGTGELFF
clone size: .
V gene: TRBV9

CDR3 protein: CSAGQGRSTDTQYF
clone size: few
V gene: TRBV29-1

CDR3 protein: CASSPSGLAGPDTQYF
clone size: few
V gene: TRBV18

CDR3 protein: CASSIRKADVSSTDTQYF
clone size: few
V gene: TRBV11-1

CDR3 protein: CASSLEGGGRRNEQFF
clone size: .
V gene: TRBV5-1

CDR3 protein: CASSGRDRGAYEQYF
clone size: few
V gene: TRBV7-2

CDR3 protein: CASSLTGTETLGEQYF
clone size: few
V gene: TRBV7-6

CDR3 protein: CSALRGGISNQPQHF
clone size: few
V gene: TRBV20-1

CDR3 protein: CASSFRNSPLHF
clone size: many
V gene: TRBV12-3/TRBV12-4

CDR3 protein: CASSIGQGRDTQYF
clone size: .
V gene: TRBV19

CDR3 protein: CASSFSTGKRGYTF
clone size: few
V gene: TRBV12-3/TRBV12-4

CDR3 protein: CASSSGLSGYTF
clone size: .
V gene: TRBV11-2

CDR3 protein: CASSRLGQGLNIQYF
clone size: .
V gene: TRBV4-3

CDR3 protein: CSAREDRGVSYEQYF
clone size: .
V gene: TRBV20-1

CDR3 protein: CASRRLASEQYF
clone size: .
V gene: TRBV6-5

CDR3 protein: CSAYPLAGGPSNEQFF
clone size: once
V gene: TRBV20-1

CDR3 protein: CASSQDLSYNEQFF
clone size: many
V gene: TRBV14

CDR3 protein: CASSYPGYEQYF
clone size: many
V gene: TRBV6-5

CDR3 protein: CASSLAKGGSLSYGYTF
clone size: few
V gene: TRBV5-1

CDR3 protein: CATSEADTDTQYF
clone size: .
V gene: TRBV24-1

CDR3 protein: CASSSREGGSYEQYF
clone size: .
V gene: TRBV27

CDR3 protein: CATSSLERTGLDEQYF
clone size: few
V gene: TRBV15

CDR3 protein: CSVGGRDIRSGANVLTF
clone size: .
V gene: TRBV29-1

CDR3 protein: CASQVGGEQFF
clone size: many
V gene: TRBV6-6

CDR3 protein: CATSDKTSVQETQYF
clone size: .
V gene: TRBV24-1

CDR3 protein: CASSPSAGLISGNTIYF
clone size: .
V gene: TRBV7-9

CDR3 protein: CASSEDRNIQYF
clone size: many
V gene: TRBV25-1

CDR3 protein: CSARDPGDRGRNEQFF
clone size: .
V gene: TRBV20-1

CDR3 protein: CSVGLAGAGETQYF
clone size: few
V gene: TRBV29-1

CDR3 protein: CASSLVSSGVMTQYF
clone size: .
V gene: TRBV5-4

CDR3 protein: CASSLVLLVHNEQFF
clone size: .
V gene: TRBV5-5

CDR3 protein: CASSSSGDLSYEQYF
clone size: .
V gene: TRBV28

CDR3 protein: CASSLEPSTSTDTQYF
clone size: few
V gene: TRBV7-2

CDR3 protein: CSAAPGTSVWNEQFF
clone size: .
V gene: TRBV20-1

CDR3 protein: CASSYGGFKPVGAEAFF
clone size: many
V gene: TRBV6-5

CDR3 protein: CASSQARGRSYEQYF
clone size: many
V gene: TRBV3-1

CDR3 protein: CASSLGYPGTGPGNTIYF
clone size: many
V gene: TRBV11-2

CDR3 protein: CSARGPSLAKNIQYF
clone size: .
V gene: TRBV20-1

CDR3 protein: CATSDLRGPTGEQFF
clone size: few
V gene: TRBV24-1

CDR3 protein: CSASESGTGTEETQYF
clone size: .
V gene: TRBV20-1

CDR3 protein: CASSTSKATDTQYF
clone size: .
V gene: TRBV27

CDR3 protein: CASSAQGQGYEQYF
clone size: .
V gene: TRBV9

CDR3 protein: CASSLSGGDYGYTF
clone size: many
V gene: TRBV5-1

CDR3 protein: CASSWKGTSGSTDTQYF
clone size: few
V gene: TRBV7-2